Shown below are 7 T cell receptor beta chains from a single sample sequenced in a study of cytomegalovirus exposure and HLA in healthy donors. The PCR contained 60 Vbeta and 13 Jbeta primers. This table comes from immunoSEQ multiplex PCR, and its TCRdb copy is limited to in-frame clones, with some not included. In the table there are 100,000 to 150,000 clones, approximately 80% of which are singletons. The specimen sequenced was PBMCs. The receptors derive from a woman in her late teens or twenties in good health and CMV-seronegative.

The V and J genes are TRBV29-1 and TRBJ2-3; 10 nucleotides agree with TRBD1. This CDR3 contains 15 residues. The V segment lost 4 bases and the J segment 4 bases; nucleotides outside the gene matches: 8. Germline loops: CDR1 SQVTM, CDR2 ANQGSEA. The CDR3 protein is CSVVGRDRGPDTQYF. The CDR3 DNA reads as TGCAGCGTTGTCGGCCGGGACAGGGGCCCAGATACGCAGTATTTT.

The chain has TRBV12-5 and TRBJ1-6; no clear D gene. The CDR3 sequence is 17 residues long. V was pared by 2 bases and J by 1 base, with 12 bases between. CDR1 LGHNT and CDR2 FRNRAP come from the germline V gene. The CDR3 reads CASGLRTGASYNSPLHF. The CDR3, as DNA: TGTGCTAGTGGTTTGAGGACTGGAGCTTCCTATAATTCACCCCTCCACTTT.

The V gene is TRBV6-5, the J gene TRBJ2-7; possibly TRBD2 for D (5 bases). V lost 2 bases and J lost 7, with 21 bases in between. The CDR3 has 16 amino acids. Germline V gene lookup returns CDR1 MNHEY and CDR2 SVGAGI. This CDR3 is CASSYGYGRHSGEQYF. Here the CDR3 DNA reads TGTGCCAGCAGTTACGGGTACGGCAGACATTCGGGAGAGCAGTACTTC.

The chain is built from TRBV5-1 and TRBJ2-5; perhaps TRBD2 as D (5 bases). The germline V gene encodes CDR1 SGHRS and CDR2 YFSETQ. This CDR3 is built from 14 residues. V dropped 4 bases and J dropped 4 bases, with 14 bases sitting between them. CDR3 residues: CASSGSGSGETQYF. The CDR3 bases are TGCGCCAGCAGCGGGTCGGGGTCGGGAGAGACCCAGTACTTC.

This clone was observed a handful of times. The V and J genes are TRBV6-5 and TRBJ1-1, with 9 bases fitting TRBD1. Germline assignment: CDR1 MNHEY and CDR2 SVGAGI. Trimming removed 3 bases from V and 4 bases from J; junction bases left unmatched: 6. This CDR3 has 15 residues. The CDR3 loop is CASSYSRDRVTEAFF. CDR3 sequence (DNA): TGTGCCAGCAGTTATTCACGGGACAGGGTCACTGAAGCTTTCTTT.

There are a few counts of this clone. The V call is TRBV5-6, the J call TRBJ2-2, with D possibly being TRBD1 (5 bases). The germline V and J ends were trimmed by 0 bases and 6 bases, with 9 bases remaining between them. The germline gives CDR1 SGHDT, CDR2 YYEEEE. The CDR3 is made up of 14 amino acids. The CDR3 loop reads CASSLGRASGELFF. The CDR3 nucleotides are TGTGCCAGCAGCTTGGGCAGGGCGTCCGGGGAGCTGTTTTTT.

The rearrangement uses TRBV9 and TRBJ2-1; perhaps TRBD2 as D (5 bases). The CDR3 loop spans 14 amino acids. The germline CDR1 and CDR2 sequences are SGDLS and YYNGEE. With 0 bases removed from V and 4 bases from J, the gap between germline ends came to 8 bases. Here the CDR3 DNA reads TGTGCCAGCAGCGTAGTAAGCGGTTACAATGAGCAGTTCTTC. It specifies CASSVVSGYNEQFF.